This T cell receptor beta chain was identified in a study of cytomegalovirus exposure and HLA in healthy donors. This PCR relied on a set of 60 Vbeta primers and 13 Jbeta primers. The assay was immunoSEQ multiplex PCR, and TCRdb's table has in-frame clones only and misses some. The sample has a few hundred thousand clones, roughly 91% seen once. Germline V gene sequence: CDR1 KGHSH, CDR2 LQKENI. Trimming removed 3 bases at V and 2 bases at J, with 16 bases between. There are 16 residues in the CDR3. The sequence was obtained from a girl aged 2 to 10 in good health and CMV-seronegative. The sequenced sample consisted of PBMCs. The V and J genes are TRBV18 and TRBJ1-1; the D gene is possibly TRBD1 (5 bases). CDR3 sequence: CASSPDQGRLNTEAFF. For the CDR3, the DNA is TGTGCCAGCTCACCCGACCAGGGAAGGTTAAACACTGAAGCTTTCTTT.